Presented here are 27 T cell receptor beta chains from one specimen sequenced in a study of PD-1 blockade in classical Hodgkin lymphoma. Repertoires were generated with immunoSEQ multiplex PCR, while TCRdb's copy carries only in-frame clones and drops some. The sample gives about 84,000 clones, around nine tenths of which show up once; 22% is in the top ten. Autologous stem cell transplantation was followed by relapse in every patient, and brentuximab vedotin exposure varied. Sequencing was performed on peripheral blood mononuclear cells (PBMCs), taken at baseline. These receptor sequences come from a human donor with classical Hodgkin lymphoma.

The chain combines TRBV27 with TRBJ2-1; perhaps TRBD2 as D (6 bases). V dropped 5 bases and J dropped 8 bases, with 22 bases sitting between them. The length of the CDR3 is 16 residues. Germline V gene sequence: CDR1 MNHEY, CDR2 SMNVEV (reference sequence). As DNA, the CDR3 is TGTGCCAGCAGTCTTTGGGGGGATTCAGGGCGGGATGAGCAGTTCTTC. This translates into CASSLWGDSGRDEQFF.

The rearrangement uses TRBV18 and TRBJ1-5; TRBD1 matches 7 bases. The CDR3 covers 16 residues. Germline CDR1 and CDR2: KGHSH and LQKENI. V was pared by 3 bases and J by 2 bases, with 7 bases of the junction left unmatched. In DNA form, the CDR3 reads TGTGCCAGCTCACCCGAAAGGGGGCCGGGCAATCAGCCCCAGCATTTT. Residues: CASSPERGPGNQPQHF.

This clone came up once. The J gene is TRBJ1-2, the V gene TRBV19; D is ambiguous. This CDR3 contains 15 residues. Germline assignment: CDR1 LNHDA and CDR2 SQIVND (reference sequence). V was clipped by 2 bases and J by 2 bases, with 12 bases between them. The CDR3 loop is CASSIPGSGNYGYTF. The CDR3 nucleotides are TGTGCCAGTAGTATACCGGGATCGGGCAACTATGGCTACACCTTC.

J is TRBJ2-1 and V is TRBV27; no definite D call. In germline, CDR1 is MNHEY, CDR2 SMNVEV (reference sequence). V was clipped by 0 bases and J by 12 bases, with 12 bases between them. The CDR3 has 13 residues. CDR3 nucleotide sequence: TGTGCCAGCAGTTTATCTTACCCCGGCGGGCAGTTCTTC. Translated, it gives CASSLSYPGGQFF.

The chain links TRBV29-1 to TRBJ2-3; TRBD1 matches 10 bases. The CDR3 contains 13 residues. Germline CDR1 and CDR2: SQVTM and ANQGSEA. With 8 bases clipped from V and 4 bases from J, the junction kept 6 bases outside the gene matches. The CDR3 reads CSLDRGQSDTQYF. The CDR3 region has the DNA TGCAGCTTAGACAGGGGGCAGTCAGATACGCAGTATTTT.

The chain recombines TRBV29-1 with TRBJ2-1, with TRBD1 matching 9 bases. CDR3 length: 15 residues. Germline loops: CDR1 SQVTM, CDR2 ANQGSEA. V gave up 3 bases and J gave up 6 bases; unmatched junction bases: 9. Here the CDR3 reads CSVESRTGAPNEQFF. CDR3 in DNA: TGCAGCGTTGAGTCTCGGACAGGGGCCCCCAATGAGCAGTTCTTC.

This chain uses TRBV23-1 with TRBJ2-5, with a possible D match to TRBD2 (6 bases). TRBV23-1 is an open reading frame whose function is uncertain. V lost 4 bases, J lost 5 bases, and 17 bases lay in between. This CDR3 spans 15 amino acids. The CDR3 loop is CASSPLRSGRETQYF. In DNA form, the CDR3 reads TGCGCCAGCAGTCCTCTACGGTCGGGGAGGGAGACCCAGTACTTC.

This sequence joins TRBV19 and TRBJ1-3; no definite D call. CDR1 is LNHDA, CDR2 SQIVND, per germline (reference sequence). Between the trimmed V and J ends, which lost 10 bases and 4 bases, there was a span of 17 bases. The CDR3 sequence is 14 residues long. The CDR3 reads CATSRLSGGNTIYF. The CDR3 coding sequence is TGTGCCACCTCCCGGCTCAGTGGAGGAAACACCATATATTTT.

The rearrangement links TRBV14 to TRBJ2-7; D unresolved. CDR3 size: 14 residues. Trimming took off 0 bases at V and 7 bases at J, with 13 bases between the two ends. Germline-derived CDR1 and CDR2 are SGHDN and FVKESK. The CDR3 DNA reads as TGTGCCAGCAGCCAAGAAGTCCGGGTCAGGGAGCAGTACTTC. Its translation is CASSQEVRVREQYF.

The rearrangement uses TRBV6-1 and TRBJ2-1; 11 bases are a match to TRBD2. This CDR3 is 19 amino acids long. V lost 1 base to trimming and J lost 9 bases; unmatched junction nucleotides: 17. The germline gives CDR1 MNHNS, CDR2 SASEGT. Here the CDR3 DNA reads TGTGCCAGCAGTGAAGTCCTCCTACCACTAGCGGGAGTCGAGGGTGAGCAGTTCTTC. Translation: CASSEVLLPLAGVEGEQFF.

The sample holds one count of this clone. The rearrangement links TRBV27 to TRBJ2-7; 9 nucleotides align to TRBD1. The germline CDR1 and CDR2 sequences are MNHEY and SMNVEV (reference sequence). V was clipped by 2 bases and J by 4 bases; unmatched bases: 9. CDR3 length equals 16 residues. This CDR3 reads CASSLRNGQGWYEQYF. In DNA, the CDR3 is TGTGCCAGCAGTTTAAGAAACGGACAGGGGTGGTACGAGCAGTACTTC.

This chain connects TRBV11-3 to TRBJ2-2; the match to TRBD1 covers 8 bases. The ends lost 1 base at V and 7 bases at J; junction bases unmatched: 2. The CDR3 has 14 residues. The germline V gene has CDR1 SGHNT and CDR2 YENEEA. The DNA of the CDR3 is TGTGCCAGCAGCTTAGGGACAGGGAACGGGGAGCTGTTTTTT. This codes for CASSLGTGNGELFF.

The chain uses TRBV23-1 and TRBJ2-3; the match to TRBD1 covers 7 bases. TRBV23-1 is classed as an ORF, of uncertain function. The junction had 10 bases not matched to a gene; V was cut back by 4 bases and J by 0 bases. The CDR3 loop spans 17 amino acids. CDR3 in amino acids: CASSPDHRGPSTDTQYF. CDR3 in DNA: TGCGCCAGCAGTCCGGACCACAGGGGACCTAGCACAGATACGCAGTATTTT.

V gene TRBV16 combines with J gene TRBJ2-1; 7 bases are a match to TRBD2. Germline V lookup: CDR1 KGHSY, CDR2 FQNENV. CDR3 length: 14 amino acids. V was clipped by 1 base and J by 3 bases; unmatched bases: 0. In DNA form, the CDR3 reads TGTGCCAGCAGCCAATGGGGGGGCTACAATGAGCAGTTCTTC. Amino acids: CASSQWGGYNEQFF.

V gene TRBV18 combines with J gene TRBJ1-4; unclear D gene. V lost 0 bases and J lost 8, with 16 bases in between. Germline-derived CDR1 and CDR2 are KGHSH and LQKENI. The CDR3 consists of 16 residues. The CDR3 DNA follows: TGTGCCAGCTCACCACCGCATGGTCTCATGTTGGAAAAACTGTTTTTT. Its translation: CASSPPHGLMLEKLFF. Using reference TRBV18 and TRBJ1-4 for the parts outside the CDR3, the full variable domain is NAGVMQNPRHLVRRRGQEARLRCSPMKGHSHVYWYRQLPEEGLKFMVYLQKENIIDESGMPKERFSAEFPKEGPSILRIQQVVRGDSAAYFCASSPPHGLMLEKLFFGSGTQLSVL.

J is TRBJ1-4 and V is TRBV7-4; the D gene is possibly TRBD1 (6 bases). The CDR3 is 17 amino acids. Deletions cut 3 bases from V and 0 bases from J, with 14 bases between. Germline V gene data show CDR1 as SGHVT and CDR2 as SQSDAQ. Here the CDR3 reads CASSFPRGWATNEKLFF. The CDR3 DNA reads TGTGCCAGCAGCTTTCCCAGGGGTTGGGCAACTAATGAAAAACTGTTTTTT.

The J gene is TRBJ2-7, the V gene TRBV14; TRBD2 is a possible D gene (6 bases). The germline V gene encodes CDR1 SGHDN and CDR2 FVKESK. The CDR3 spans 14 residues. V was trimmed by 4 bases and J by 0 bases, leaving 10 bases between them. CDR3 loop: CASSPRDFSYEQYF. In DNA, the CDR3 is TGTGCCAGCAGCCCTCGGGACTTCTCCTACGAGCAGTACTTC.

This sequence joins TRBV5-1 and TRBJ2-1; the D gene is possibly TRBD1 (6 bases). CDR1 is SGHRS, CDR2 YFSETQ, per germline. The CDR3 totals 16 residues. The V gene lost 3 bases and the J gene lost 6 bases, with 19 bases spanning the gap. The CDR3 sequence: CASSWTSGQNGNEQFF. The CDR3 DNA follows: TGCGCCAGCAGCTGGACCTCGGGACAAAACGGCAATGAGCAGTTCTTC.

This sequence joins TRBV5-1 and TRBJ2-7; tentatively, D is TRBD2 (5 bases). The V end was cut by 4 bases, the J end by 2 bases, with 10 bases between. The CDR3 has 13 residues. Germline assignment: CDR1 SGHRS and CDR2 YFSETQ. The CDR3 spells CASSLDGTYEQYF. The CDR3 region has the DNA TGCGCCAGCAGCCTGGACGGGACCTACGAGCAGTACTTC.

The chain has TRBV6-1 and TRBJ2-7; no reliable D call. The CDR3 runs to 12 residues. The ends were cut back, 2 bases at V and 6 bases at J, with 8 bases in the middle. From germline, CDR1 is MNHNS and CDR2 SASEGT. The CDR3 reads CASSEPGREQYF. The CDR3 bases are TGTGCCAGCAGTGAACCTGGACGCGAGCAGTACTTC.

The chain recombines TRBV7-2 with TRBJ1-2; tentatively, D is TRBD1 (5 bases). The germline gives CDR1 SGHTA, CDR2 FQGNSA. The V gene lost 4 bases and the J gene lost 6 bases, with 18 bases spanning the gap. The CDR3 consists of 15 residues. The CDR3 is CASSSWDGDLDGYTF. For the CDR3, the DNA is TGTGCCAGCAGCTCGTGGGACGGGGATTTGGATGGCTACACCTTC.

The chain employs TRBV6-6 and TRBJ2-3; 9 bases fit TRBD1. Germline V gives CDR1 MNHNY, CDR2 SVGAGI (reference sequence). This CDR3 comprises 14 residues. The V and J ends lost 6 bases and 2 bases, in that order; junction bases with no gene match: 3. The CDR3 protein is CASRGQGNTDTQYF. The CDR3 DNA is TGTGCCAGCAGGGGACAGGGAAACACAGATACGCAGTATTTT.

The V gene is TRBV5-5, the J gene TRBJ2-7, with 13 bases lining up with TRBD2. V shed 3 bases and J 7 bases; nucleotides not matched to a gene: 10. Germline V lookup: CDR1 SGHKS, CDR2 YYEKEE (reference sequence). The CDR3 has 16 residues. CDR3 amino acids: CASSSLGLAGVYEQYF. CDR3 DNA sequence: TGTGCCAGCAGCTCCCTAGGACTAGCGGGAGTGTATGAGCAGTACTTC.

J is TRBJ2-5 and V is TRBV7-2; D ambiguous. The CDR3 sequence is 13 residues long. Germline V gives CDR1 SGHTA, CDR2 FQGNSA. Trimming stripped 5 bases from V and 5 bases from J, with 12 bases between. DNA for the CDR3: TGTGCCAGCAGCCTAGGCGGACGGGAGACCCAGTACTTC. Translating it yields CASSLGGRETQYF.

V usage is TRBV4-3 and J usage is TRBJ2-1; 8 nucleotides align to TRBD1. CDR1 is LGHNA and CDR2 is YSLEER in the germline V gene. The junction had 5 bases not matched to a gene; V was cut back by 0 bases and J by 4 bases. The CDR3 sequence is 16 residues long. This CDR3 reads CASSQDLQGGYNEQFF. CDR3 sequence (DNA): TGCGCCAGCAGCCAAGATCTACAGGGGGGTTACAATGAGCAGTTCTTC.

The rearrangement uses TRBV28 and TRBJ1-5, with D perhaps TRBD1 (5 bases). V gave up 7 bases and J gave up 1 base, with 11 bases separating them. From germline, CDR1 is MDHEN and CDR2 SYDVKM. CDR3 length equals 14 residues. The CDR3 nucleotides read TGTGCCAGCACCCACGGGGCCAGCAATCAGCCCCAGCATTTT. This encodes CASTHGASNQPQHF.

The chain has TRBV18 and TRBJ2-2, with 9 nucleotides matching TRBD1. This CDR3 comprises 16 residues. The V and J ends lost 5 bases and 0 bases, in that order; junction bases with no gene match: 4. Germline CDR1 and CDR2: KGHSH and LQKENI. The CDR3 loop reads CASSSTGGTNTGELFF. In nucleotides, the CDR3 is TGTGCCAGCTCATCGACAGGGGGGACGAACACCGGGGAGCTGTTTTTT.